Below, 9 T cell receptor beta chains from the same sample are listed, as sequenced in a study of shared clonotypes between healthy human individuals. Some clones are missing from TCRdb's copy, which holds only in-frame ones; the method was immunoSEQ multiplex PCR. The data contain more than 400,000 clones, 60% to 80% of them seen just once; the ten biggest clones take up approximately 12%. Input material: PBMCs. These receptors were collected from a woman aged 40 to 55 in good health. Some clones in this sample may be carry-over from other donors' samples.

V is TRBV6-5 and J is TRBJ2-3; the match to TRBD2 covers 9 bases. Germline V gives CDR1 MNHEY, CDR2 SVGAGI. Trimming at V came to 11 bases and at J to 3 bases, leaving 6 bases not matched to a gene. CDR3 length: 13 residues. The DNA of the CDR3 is TGTGCCTCCGGTAGCGGGAGAACAGATACGCAGTATTTT. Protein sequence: CASGSGRTDTQYF.

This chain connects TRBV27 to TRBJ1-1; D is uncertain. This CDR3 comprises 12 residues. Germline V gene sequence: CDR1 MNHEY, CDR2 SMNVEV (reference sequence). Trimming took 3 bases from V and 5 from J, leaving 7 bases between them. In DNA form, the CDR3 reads TGTGCCAGCAGTTTTCTGGGAACTGAAGCTTTCTTT. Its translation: CASSFLGTEAFF.

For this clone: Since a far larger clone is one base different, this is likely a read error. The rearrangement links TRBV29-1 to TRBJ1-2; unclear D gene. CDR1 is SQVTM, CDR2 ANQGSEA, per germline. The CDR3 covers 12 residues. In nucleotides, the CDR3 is TGCAACGTTGAAGACCATAACTATGGCTACACCTTC. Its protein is CNVEDHNYGYTF.

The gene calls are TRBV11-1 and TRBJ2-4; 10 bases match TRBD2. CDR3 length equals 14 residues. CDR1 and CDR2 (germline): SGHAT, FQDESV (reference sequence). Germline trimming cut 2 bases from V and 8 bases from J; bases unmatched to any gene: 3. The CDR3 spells CASSLQAGGDIQYF. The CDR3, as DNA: TGTGCCAGCAGCTTACAAGCGGGAGGGGACATTCAGTACTTC.

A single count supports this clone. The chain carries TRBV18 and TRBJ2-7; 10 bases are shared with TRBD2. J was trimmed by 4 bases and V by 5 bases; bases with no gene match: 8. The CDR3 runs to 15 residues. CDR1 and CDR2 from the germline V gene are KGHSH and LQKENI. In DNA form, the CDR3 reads TGTGCCAGCTCAACCCGCAGGACTAGCGGATACGAGCAGTACTTC. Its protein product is CASSTRRTSGYEQYF.

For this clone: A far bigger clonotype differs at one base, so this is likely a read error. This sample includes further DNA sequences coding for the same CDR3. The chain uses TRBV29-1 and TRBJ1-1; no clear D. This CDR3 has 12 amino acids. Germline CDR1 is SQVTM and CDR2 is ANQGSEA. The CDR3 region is CSVGFGRTEAFF. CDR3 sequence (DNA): TGTAGCGTTGGTTTCGGCCGCACTGAAGCTTTCTTT.

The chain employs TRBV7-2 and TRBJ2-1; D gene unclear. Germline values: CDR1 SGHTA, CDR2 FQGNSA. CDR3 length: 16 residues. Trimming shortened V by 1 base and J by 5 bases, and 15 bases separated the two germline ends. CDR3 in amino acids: CASSLVSTLGNNEQFF. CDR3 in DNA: TGTGCCAGCAGCTTAGTGAGTACGTTGGGGAACAATGAGCAGTTCTTC. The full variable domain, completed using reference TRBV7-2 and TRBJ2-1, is GAGVSQSPSNKVTEKGKDVELRCDPISGHTALYWYRQSLGQGLEFLIYFQGNSAPDKSGLPSDRFSAERTGGSVSTLTIQRTQQEDSAVYLCASSLVSTLGNNEQFFGPGTRLTVL.

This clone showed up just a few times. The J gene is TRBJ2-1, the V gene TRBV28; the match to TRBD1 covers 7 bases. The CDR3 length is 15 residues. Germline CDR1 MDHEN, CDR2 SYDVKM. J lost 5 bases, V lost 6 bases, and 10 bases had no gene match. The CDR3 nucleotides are TGTGCCAGCAGGGACTCCGGACAGGTGCACAATGAGCAGTTCTTC. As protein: CASRDSGQVHNEQFF.

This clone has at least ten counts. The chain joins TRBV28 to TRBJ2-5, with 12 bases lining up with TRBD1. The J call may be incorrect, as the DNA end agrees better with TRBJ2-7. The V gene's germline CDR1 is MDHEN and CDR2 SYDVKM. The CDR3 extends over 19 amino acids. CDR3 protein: CASSLPGTGGYGTPYEQYF. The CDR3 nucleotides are TGTGCCAGCAGTTTACCCGGGACAGGGGGCTACGGAACCCCCTACGAGCAGTACTTC.